This TCR beta chain was captured in a study of memory CD4+ T cells and cytomegalovirus serostatus. Study summary: Of the healthy Belgian adults, roughly ten were CMV seropositive and more than 20 seronegative. Study results and limitations: Median bootstrapped AUC for CMV status was approximately 0.95 originally, 0.75 to 0.91 US-trained. CD4+ memory repertoires contained about two fifths of the roughly 160 reported CMV TCRbeta sequences.

Trimming stripped 7 bases from V and 5 bases from J, with 18 bases between. CDR1 is SGHTA, CDR2 FQGNSA, per germline. The CDR3 has 15 residues. The sort gate was single viable CD3+CD4+CD8-CD45RO+ cells for memory CD4+ T cells. With respect to this clone: Its antigen is unknown.

Original data processing: After removing out-of-frame reads, under 2.5 million distinct TCRbeta sequences remained. Produced via immunoSEQ multiplex PCR; TCRdb's table is partial and in-frame only. The DNA was the basis for D and trimming; V, J and clone size are from that table. The sample holds 25,000 to 30,000 clones, about 75% seen once. What was sequenced was memory CD4+ T cells from blood. The chain carries TRBV7-2 and TRBJ2-1; either TRBD1 or TRBD2 may supply D (6 bases each). This TCR derives from an adult in good health and CMV-seronegative. The CDR3 nucleotides are TGTGCCAGCATCACTGGGGGGCCGCATGACAATGAGCAGTTCTTC. Encoded protein: CASITGGPHDNEQFF.